Here is one T cell receptor (beta chain) with its context. The sample originates from a study of blood T cell repertoires in COVID-19. Study in general: From T cells, B-cell-depleted T cells, or PBMCs came the material, which was cDNA or gDNA.

Method: immunoSEQ multiplex PCR; TCRdb's copy keeps in-frame clones and lacks some. Of about 190,000 clones listed, about 81% were seen once; the top ten hold 10% to 15%. This CDR3 comprises 16 residues. CDR1 is LGHDT, CDR2 YNNKEL, per germline (reference sequence). The V and J ends lost 4 bases and 6 bases, in that order; junction bases with no gene match: 11. Specimen: peripheral blood. This chain joins TRBV3-1 (or the pseudogene TRBV3-2) and TRBJ2-2; 7 nucleotides align to TRBD2. This receptor was obtained from a woman aged 80 or older with COVID-19, enrolled during active disease. The CDR3 region has the DNA TGTGCCAGCAGCCTCGGACTAGTCGTGGAGGCCGGGGAGCTGTTTTTT. Translating gives CASSLGLVVEAGELFF.